This T cell receptor (beta chain) was captured in a study of cytomegalovirus exposure and HLA in healthy donors. With respect to this clone: The antigen is not known.

The CDR3 consists of 12 residues. Trimming cost V 6 bases and J 4 bases, with 12 bases left between them. Germline-derived CDR1 and CDR2 are SQVTM and ANQGSEA. General study results and limits: The listing of 150 or so TCR beta chains classed them as cytomegalovirus-associated. Information on immune exposure was restricted to one variable (CMV serostatus). HLA-A and HLA-B allele assignments for most subjects were reportedly predicted accurately using TCR beta sequences. In a later analysis, approximately 18,000 TCR beta sequences were associated with HLA alleles at 0.05 false discovery rate.

PCR used 60 Vbeta primers and 13 Jbeta primers. Generated by immunoSEQ multiplex PCR, the TCRdb table keeps only in-frame clones and is missing some. This table has tens of thousands of clones, less than 75% appearing once. Sequenced material: PBMCs. The clonotype originates from a man aged 40-50 years in good health and CMV-seropositive. The rearrangement joins TRBV29-1 to TRBJ1-2; the D gene is possibly TRBD1 (5 bases). CDR3 residues: CSVDNSGYGYTF. The CDR3 bases are TGCAGCGTGGACAACTCTGGCTATGGCTACACCTTC.